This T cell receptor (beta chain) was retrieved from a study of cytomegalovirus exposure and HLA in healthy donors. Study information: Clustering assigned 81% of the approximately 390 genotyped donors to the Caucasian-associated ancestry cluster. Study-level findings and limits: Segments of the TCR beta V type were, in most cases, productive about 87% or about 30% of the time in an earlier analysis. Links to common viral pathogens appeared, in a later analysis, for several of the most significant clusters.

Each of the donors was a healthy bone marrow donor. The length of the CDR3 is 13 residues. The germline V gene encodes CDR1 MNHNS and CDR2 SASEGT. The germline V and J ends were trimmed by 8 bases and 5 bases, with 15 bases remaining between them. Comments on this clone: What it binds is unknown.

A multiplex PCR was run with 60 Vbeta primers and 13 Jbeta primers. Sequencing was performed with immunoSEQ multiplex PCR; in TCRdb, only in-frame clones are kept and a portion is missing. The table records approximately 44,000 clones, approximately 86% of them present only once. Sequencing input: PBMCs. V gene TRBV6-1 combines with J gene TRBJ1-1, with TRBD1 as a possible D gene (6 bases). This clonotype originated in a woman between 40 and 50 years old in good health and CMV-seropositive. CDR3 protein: CASRDRSLTEAFF. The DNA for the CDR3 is TGTGCCAGCCGCGACAGGAGCCTTACTGAAGCTTTCTTT.